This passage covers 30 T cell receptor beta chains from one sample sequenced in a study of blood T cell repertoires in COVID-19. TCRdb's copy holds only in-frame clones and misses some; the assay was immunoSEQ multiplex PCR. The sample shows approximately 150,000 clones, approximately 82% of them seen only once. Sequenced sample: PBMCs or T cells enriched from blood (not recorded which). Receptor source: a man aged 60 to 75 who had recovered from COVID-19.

The CDR3 sequence: CASTGTGRTDTQYF. Here the CDR3 DNA reads TGTGCCAGCACCGGGACAGGGAGAACAGATACGCAGTATTTT. This chain joins TRBV5-8 and TRBJ2-3; 9 nucleotides agree with TRBD1. Per the germline V gene, CDR1 is SGHTS and CDR2 is YDEGEE. Trimming took 6 bases from V and 3 from J; bases not matched to a gene: 5. There are 14 residues in the CDR3.

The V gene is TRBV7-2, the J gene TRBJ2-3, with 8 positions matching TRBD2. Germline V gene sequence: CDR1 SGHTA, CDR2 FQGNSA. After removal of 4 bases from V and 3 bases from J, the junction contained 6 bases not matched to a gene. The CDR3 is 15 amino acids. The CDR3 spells CASSSLSGATDTQYF. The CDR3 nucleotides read TGTGCCAGCAGCTCCCTTAGCGGGGCGACAGATACGCAGTATTTT.

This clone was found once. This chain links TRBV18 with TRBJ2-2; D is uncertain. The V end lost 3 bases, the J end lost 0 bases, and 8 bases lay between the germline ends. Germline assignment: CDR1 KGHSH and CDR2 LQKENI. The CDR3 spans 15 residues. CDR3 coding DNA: TGTGCCAGCTCACCGATAACTGCGAACACCGGGGAGCTGTTTTTT. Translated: CASSPITANTGELFF.

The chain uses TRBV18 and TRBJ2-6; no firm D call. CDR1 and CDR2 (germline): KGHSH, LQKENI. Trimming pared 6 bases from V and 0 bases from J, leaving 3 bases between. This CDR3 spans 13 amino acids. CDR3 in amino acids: CASSRSGANVLTF. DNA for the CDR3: TGTGCCAGCTCCCGCTCTGGGGCCAACGTCCTGACTTTC.

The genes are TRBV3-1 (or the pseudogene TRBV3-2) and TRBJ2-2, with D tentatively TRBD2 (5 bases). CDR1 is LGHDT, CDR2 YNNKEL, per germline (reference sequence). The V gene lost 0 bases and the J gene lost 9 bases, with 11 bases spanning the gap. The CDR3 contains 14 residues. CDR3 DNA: TGTGCCAGCAGCCAAGAATGGGCGGGTAGGGAGCTGTTTTTT. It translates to CASSQEWAGRELFF.

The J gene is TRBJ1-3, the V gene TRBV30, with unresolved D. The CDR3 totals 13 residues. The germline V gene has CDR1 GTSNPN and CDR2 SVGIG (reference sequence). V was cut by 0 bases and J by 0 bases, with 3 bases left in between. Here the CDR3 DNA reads TGTGCCTGGAGTGTTAGCTCTGGAAACACCATATATTTT. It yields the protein CAWSVSSGNTIYF. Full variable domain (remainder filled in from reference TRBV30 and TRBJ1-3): SQTIHQWPATLVQPVGSPLSLECTVEGTSNPNLYWYRQAAGRGLQLLFYSVGIGQISSEVPQNLSASRPQDRQFILSSKKLLLSDSGFYLCAWSVSSGNTIYFGEGSWLTVV.

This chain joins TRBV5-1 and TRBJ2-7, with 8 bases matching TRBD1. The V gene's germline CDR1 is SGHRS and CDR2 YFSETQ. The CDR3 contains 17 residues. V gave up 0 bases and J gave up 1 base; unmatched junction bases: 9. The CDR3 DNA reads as TGCGCCAGCAGCTTGGAGATGCAGGGGGCGCAGTCCTACGAGCAGTACTTC. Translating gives CASSLEMQGAQSYEQYF.

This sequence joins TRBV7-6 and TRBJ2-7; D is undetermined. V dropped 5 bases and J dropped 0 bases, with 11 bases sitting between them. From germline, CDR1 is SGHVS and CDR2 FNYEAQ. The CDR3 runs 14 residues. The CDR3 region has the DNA TGTGCCAGCAGCCCGCGTCCGGGCTCCTACGAGCAGTACTTC. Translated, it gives CASSPRPGSYEQYF.

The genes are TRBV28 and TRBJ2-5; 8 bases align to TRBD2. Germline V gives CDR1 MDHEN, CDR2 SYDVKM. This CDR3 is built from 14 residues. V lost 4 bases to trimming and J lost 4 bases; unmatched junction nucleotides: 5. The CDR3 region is CASSSTRGGETQYF. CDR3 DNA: TGTGCCAGCAGTTCTACTCGGGGGGGAGAGACCCAGTACTTC. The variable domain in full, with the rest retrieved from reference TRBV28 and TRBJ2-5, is DVKVTQSSRYLVKRTGEKVFLECVQDMDHENMFWYRQDPGLGLRLIYFSYDVKMKEKGDIPEGYSVSREKKERFSLILESASTNQTSMYLCASSSTRGGETQYFGPGTRLLVL.

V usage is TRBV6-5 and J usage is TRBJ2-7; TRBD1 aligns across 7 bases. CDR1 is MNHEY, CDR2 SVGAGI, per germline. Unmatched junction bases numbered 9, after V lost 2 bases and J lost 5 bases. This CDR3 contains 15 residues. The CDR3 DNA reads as TGTGCCAGCAGTTACAGGGGGCCACCAGAGGACGAGCAGTACTTC. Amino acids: CASSYRGPPEDEQYF.

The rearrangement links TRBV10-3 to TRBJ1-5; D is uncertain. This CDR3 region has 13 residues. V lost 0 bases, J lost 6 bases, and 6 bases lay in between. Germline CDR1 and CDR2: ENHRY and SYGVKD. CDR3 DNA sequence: TGTGCCATCAGTGAGTCCGGAGGTCAGCCCCAGCATTTT. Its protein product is CAISESGGQPQHF.

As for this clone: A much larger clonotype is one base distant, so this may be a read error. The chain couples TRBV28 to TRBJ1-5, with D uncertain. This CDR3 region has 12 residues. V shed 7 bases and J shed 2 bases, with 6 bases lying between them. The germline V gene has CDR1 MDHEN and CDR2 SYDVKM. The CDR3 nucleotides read TGTGCCAGCAACGGGGGCAATCAGCCCCAGCATTTT. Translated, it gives CASNGGNQPQHF.

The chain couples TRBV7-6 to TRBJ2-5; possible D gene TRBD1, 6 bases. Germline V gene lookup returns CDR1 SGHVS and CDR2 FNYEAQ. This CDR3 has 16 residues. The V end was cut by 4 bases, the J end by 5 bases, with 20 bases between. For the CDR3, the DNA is TGTGCCAGCAGCTCGGGGAGCAGGGGCAAAGACGAGACCCAGTACTTC. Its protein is CASSSGSRGKDETQYF.

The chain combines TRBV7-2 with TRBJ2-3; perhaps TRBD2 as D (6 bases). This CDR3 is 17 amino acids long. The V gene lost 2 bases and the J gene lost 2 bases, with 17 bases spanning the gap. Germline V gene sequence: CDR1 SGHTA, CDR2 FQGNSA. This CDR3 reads CASSLFAGSSDTDTQYF. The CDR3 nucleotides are TGTGCCAGCAGCTTATTTGCCGGGAGTTCTGACACAGATACGCAGTATTTT.

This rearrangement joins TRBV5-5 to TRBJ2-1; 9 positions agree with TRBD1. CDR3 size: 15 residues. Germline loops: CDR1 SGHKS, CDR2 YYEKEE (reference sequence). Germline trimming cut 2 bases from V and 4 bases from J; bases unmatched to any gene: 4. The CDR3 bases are TGTGCCAGCAGCTTCGGGACAGGGAGGTACAATGAGCAGTTCTTC. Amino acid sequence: CASSFGTGRYNEQFF.

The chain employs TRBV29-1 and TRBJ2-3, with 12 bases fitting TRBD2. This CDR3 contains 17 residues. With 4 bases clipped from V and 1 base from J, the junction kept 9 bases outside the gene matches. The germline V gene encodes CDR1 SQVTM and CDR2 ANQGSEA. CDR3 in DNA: TGCAGCGTTGGGGGTCTAGCGGGAGGGCGAGGCACAGATACGCAGTATTTT. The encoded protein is CSVGGLAGGRGTDTQYF.

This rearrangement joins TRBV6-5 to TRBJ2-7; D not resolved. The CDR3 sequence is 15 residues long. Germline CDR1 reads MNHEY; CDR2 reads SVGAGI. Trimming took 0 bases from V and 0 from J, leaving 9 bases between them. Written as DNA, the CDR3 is TGTGCCAGCAGTTACTCTCCTAGTGGCTCCTACGAGCAGTACTTC. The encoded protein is CASSYSPSGSYEQYF.

CDR3 sequence: CASSLGSPGDQETQYF. CDR3 bases: TGTGCCAGCAGCTTAGGTTCTCCCGGGGATCAAGAGACCCAGTACTTC. The V call is TRBV7-9, the J call TRBJ2-5; possibly TRBD2 for D (5 bases). Per germline, CDR1 SEHNR and CDR2 FQNEAQ (reference sequence). Deletions cut 1 base from V and 2 bases from J, with 14 bases between. The CDR3 has 16 residues.

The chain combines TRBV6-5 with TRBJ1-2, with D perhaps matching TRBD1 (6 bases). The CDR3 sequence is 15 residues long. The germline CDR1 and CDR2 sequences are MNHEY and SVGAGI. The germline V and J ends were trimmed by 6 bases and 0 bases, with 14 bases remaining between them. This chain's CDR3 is CASSHGGATNYGYTF. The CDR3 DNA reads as TGTGCCAGCAGCCACGGGGGGGCTACTAACTATGGCTACACCTTC.

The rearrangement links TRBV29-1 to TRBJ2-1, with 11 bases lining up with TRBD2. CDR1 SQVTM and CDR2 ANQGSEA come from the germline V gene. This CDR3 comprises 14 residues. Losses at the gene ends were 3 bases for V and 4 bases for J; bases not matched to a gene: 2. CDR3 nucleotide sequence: TGCAGCGTTGAGGGACTAGCGGCGTACAATGAGCAGTTCTTC. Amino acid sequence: CSVEGLAAYNEQFF.

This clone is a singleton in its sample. The CDR3: CSVGSGQTGELFF. In DNA, the CDR3 is TGCAGCGTTGGCTCAGGCCAAACCGGGGAGCTGTTTTTT. The J gene is TRBJ2-2, the V gene TRBV29-1; D not resolved. The CDR3 loop spans 13 amino acids. The ends were cut back, 4 bases at V and 5 bases at J, with 11 bases in the middle. Germline assignment: CDR1 SQVTM and CDR2 ANQGSEA.

CDR3 sequence: CASSPVGVLETQYF. The CDR3 DNA follows: TGTGCCAGCAGCCCCGTCGGAGTTTTGGAGACCCAGTACTTC. The rearrangement uses TRBV14 and TRBJ2-5; D gene uncertain. Germline V gene sequence: CDR1 SGHDN, CDR2 FVKESK. Trimming took off 4 bases at V and 5 bases at J, with 14 bases between the two ends. There are 14 residues in the CDR3. The complete variable domain, with remaining parts taken from reference TRBV14 and TRBJ2-5, reads EAGVTQFPSHSVIEKGQTVTLRCDPISGHDNLYWYRRVMGKEIKFLLHFVKESKQDESGMPNNRFLAERTGGTYSTLKVQPAELEDSGVYFCASSPVGVLETQYFGPGTRLLVL.

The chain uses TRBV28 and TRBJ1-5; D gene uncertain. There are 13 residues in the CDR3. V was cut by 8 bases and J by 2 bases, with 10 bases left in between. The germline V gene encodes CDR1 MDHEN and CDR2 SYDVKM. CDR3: CASSRGGNQPQHF. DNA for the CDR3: TGTGCCAGCTCTAGAGGCGGCAATCAGCCCCAGCATTTT.

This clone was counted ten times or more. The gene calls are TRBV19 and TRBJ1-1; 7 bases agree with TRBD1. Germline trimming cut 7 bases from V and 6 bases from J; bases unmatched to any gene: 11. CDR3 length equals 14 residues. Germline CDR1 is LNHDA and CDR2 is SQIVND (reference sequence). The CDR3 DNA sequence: TGTGCCAGTAAAGTTAAGGGGGCGACGGCTGAAGCTTTCTTT. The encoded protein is CASKVKGATAEAFF.

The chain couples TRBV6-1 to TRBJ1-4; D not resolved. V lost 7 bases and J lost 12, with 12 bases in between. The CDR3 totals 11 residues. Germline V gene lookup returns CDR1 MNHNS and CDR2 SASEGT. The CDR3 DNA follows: TGTGCCAGCACCGGGGTTTCGGAACTGTTTTTT. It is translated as CASTGVSELFF.

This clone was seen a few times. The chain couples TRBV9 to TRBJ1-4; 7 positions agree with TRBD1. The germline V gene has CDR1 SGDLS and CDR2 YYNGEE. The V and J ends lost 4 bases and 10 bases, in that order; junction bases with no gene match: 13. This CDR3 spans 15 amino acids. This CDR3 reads CASSTTGASAGKLFF. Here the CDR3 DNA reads TGTGCCAGCAGCACTACAGGGGCCAGCGCGGGAAAACTGTTTTTT.

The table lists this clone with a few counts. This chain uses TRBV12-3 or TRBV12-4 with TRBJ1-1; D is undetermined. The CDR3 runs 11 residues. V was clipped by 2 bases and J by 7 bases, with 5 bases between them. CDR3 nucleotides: TGTGCCAGCAGTTTAACGGGTGAAGCTTTCTTT. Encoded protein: CASSLTGEAFF.

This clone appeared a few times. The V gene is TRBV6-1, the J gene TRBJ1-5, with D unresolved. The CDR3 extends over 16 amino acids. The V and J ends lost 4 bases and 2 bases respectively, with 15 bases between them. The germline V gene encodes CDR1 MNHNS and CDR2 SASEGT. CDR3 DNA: TGTGCCAGCAGTGGGGGAGGGCGCCCGGGCAATCAGCCCCAGCATTTT. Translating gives CASSGGGRPGNQPQHF.

CDR3 nucleotide sequence: TGTGCCAGCAGCCAAGATGCCAGGGTCACTGAAGCTTTCTTT. This translates into CASSQDARVTEAFF. The rearrangement uses TRBV4-2 and TRBJ1-1; TRBD1 is a possible D gene (5 bases). Germline V lookup: CDR1 LGHNA, CDR2 YNFKEQ. The CDR3 covers 14 residues. V was pared by 0 bases and J by 4 bases, with 9 bases between.

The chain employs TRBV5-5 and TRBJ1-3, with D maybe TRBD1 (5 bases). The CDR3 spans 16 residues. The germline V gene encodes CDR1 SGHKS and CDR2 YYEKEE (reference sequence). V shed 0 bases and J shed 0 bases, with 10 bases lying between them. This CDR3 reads CASSLGQSSSGNTIYF. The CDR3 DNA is TGTGCCAGCAGCTTGGGACAGTCGAGCTCTGGAAACACCATATATTTT.